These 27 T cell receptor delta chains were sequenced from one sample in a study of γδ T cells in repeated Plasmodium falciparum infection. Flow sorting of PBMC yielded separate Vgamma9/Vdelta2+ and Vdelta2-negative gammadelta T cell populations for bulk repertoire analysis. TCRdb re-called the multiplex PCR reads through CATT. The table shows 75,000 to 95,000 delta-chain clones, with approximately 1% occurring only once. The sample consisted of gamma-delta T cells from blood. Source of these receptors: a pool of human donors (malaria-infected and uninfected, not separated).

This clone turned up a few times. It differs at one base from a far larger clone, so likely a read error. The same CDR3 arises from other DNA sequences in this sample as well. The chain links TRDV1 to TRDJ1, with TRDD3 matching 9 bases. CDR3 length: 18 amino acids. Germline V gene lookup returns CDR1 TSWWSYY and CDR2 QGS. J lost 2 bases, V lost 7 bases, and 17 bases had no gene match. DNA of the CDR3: TGTGCTCTTGAGCCCTCCTACGATAAGTGGGGGATAACCGATAAACTCATCTTT. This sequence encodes CALEPSYDKWGITDKLIF.

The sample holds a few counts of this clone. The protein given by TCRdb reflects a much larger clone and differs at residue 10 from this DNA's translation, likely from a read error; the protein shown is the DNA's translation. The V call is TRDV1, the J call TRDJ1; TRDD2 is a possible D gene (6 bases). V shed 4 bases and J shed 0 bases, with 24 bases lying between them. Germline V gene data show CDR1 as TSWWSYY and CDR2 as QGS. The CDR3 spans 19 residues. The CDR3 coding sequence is TGTGCTCTTGGGGGCCTTCCCGCGTACCGGGGCCAGTACACCGATAAACTCATCTTT. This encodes CALGGLPAYRGQYTDKLIF.

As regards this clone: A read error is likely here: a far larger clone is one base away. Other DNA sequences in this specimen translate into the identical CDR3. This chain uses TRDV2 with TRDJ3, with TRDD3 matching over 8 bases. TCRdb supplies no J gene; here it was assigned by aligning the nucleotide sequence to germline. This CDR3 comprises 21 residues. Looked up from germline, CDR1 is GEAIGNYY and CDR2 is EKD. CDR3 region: CACDTRVLGESSSWDTRQMFF. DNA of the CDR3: TGTGCCTGTGACACAAGGGTGCTGGGGGAATCCAGCTCCTGGGACACCCGGCAGATGTTTTTC.

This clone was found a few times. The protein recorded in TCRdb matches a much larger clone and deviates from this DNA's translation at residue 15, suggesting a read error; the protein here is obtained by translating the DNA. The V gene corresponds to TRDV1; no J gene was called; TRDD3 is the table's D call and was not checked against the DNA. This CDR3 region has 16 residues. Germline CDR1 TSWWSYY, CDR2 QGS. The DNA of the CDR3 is TGTGCTCTTGGCCCCCTGGGGGTTGAGCACACCGATAAACTCACCTTT. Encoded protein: CALGPLGVEHTDKLTF.

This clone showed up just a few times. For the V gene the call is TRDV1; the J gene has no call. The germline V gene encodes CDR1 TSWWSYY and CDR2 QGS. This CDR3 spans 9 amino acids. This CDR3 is CALGGRAFF. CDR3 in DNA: TGTGCTCTTGGGGGACGGGCCTTCTTT.

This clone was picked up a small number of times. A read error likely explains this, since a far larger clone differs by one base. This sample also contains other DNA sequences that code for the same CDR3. The CDR3 spells CACDTVPTGGLGGYTDKLIF. DNA for the CDR3: TGCGCCTGTGACACCGTCCCTACTGGGGGATTGGGGGGGTACACCGATAAACTCATCTTT. The V and J genes are TRDV2 and TRDJ1; 10 nucleotides line up with TRDD3. The J gene was not available in TCRdb and was assigned here by matching the DNA to germline segments. Germline V gene data show CDR1 as GEAIGNYY and CDR2 as EKD. The CDR3 totals 20 residues.

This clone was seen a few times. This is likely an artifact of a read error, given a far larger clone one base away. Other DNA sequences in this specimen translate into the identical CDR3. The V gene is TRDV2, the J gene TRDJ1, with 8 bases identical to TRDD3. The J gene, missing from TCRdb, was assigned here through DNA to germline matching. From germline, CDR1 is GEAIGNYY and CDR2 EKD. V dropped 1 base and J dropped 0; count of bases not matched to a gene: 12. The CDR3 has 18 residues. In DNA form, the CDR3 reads TGTGCCTGTGACACTGTTGGGCTGGGGGACCAGTACACCGATAAACTCATCTTT. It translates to CACDTVGLGDQYTDKLIF.

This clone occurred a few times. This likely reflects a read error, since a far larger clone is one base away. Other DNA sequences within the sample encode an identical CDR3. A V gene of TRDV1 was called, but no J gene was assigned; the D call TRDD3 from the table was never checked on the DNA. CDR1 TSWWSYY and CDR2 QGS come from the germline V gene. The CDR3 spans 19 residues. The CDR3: CALGEDISGIPPYTDKLIF. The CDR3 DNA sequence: TGTGCTCTTGGGGAAGATATCTCCGGGATTCCCCCGTACACCGATAAACTCATCTTC.

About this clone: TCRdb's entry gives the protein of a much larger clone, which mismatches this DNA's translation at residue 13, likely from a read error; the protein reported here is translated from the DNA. This chain's CDR3 is CACDTLTVTDKLTF. The DNA of the CDR3 is TGTGCCTGTGACACCCTCACCGTCACCGATAAACTCACCTTT. The J gene was not called, though the V gene is TRDV2. CDR3 length: 14 residues. Germline CDR1 is GEAIGNYY and CDR2 is EKD.

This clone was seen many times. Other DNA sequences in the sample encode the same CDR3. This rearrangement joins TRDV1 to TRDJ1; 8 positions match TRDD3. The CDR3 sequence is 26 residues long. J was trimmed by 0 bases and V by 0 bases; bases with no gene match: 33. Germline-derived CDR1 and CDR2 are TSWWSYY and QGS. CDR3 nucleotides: TGTGCTCTTGGGGAACTCTGTTTCCTGTCATCTTCCTTAGCGGCTACTGGGGGCGAGTACACCGATAAACTCATCTTT. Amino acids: CALGELCFLSSSLAATGGEYTDKLIF.

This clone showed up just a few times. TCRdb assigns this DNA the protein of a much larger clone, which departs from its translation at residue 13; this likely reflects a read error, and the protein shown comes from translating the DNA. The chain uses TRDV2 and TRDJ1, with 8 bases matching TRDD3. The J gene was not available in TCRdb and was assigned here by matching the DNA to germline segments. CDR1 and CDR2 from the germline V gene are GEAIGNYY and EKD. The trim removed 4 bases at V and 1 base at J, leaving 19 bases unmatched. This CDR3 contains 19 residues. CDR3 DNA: TGTGCCTGTGAGCCTCCACTGGGGGTCTTCGGGAATAGCACCGATAAACTCATCTTT. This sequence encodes CACEPPLGVFGNSTDKLIF.

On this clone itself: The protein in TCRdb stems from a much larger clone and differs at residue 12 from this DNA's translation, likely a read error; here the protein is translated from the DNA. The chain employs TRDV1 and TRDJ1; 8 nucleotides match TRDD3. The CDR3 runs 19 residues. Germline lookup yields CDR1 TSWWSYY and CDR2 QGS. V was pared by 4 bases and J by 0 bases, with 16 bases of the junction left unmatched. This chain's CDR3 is CALGANSGDWGVHTDKLIF. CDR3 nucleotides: TGTGCTCTTGGGGCAAACTCCGGGGACTGGGGGGTGCACACCGATAAACTCATCTTT.

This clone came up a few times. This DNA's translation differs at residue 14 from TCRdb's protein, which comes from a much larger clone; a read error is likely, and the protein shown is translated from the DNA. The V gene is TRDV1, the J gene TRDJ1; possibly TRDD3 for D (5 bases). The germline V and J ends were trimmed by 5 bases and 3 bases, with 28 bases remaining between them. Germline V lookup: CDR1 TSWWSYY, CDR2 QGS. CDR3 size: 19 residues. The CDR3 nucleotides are TGTGCTCTTGGGTACCTAACGAGGGGACCCCCCGGGAGCGCCGATAAACTCATCTTT. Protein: CALGYLTRGPPGSADKLIF.

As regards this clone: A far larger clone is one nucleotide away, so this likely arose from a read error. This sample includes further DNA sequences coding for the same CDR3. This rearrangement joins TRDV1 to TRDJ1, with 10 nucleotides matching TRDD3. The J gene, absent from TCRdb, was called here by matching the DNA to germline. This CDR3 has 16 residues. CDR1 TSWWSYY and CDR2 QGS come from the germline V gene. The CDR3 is CALGERTGGYTDKLIF. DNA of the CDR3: TGTGCCCTTGGGGAACGAACTGGGGGATACACCGATAAACTCATCTTT.

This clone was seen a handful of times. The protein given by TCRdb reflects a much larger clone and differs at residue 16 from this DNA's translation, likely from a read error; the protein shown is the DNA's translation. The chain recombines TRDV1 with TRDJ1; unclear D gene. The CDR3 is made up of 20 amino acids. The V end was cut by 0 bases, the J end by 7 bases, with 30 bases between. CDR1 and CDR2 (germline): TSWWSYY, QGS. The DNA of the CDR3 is TGTGCTCTTGGGGAACTTTTGTGGGAGCATACCGGCTCCTCGGTCGGTAAACTCATCTTT. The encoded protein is CALGELLWEHTGSSVGKLIF.

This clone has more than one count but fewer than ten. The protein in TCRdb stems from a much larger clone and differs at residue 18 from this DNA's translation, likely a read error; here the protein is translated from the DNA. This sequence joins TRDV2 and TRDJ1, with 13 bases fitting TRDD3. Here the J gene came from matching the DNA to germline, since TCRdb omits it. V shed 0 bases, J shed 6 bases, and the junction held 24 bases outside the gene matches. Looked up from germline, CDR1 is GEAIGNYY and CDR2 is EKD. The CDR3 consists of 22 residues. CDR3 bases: TGTGCCTGTGACACCGGTTACTGGGGGATACGCACCCTACCGACGTTTTCCAATAAACTCATCTTT. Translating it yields CACDTGYWGIRTLPTFSNKLIF.

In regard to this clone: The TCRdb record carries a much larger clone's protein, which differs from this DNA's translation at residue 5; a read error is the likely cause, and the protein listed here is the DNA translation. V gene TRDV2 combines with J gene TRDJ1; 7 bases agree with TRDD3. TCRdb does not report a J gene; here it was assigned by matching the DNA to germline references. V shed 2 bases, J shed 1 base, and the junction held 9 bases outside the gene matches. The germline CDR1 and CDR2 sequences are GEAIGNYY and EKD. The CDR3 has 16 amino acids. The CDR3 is CACDILGISLTDKLIF. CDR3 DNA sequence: TGTGCCTGTGACATCTTGGGGATATCTCTCACCGATAAACTCATCTTT.

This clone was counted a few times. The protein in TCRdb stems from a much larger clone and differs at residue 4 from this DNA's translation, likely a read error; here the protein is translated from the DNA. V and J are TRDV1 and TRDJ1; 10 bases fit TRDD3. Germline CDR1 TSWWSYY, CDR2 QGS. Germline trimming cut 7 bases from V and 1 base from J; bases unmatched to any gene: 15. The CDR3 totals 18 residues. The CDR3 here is CALEVPLGGIRFTDKLIF. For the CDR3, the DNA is TGTGCTCTTGAGGTCCCCCTCGGGGGGATACGGTTCACCGATAAACTCATCTTT.

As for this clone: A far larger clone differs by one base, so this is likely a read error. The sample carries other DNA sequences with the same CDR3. The CDR3 coding sequence is TGTGCTCTTGGGGAACTATCAATCCCGGCACCAGTGCTGGGGGGCCCCACCGATAAACTCATCTTC. It encodes CALGELSIPAPVLGGPTDKLIF. A V gene of TRDV1 was called, but no J gene was assigned; the table's D gene call, TRDD3, was not cross checked with the DNA. The CDR3 is 22 amino acids. In germline, CDR1 is TSWWSYY, CDR2 QGS.

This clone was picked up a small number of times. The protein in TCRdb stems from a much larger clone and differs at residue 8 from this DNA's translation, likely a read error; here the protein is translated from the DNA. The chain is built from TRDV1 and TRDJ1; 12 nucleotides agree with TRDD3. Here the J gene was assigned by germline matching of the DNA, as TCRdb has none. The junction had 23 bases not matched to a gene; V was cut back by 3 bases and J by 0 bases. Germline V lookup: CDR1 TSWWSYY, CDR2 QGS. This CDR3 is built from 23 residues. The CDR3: CALGEPAESRMNWGIPYTDKLIF. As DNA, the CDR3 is TGTGCTCTTGGGGAGCCGGCTGAGAGCAGAATGAACTGGGGGATACCGTACACCGATAAACTCATCTTT.

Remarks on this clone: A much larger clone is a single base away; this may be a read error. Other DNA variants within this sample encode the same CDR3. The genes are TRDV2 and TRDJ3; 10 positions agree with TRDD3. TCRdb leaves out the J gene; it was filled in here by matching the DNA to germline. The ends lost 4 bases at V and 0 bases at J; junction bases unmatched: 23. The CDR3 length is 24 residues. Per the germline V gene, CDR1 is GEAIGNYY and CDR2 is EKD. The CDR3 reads CACETRPAYWGIHTFSWDTRQMFF. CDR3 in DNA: TGTGCCTGTGAGACTCGCCCCGCCTACTGGGGGATTCACACTTTCTCCTGGGACACCCGACAGATGTTTTTC.

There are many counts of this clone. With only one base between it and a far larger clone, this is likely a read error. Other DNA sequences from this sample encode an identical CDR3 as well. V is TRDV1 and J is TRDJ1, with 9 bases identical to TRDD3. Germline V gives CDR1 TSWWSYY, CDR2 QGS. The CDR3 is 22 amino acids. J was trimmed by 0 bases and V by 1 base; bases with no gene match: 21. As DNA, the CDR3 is TGTGCTCTTGGGGAACAGGGATTAAAGCGGGGGAGGGGGATACCGTACACCGATAAACTCATCTTT. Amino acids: CALGEQGLKRGRGIPYTDKLIF.

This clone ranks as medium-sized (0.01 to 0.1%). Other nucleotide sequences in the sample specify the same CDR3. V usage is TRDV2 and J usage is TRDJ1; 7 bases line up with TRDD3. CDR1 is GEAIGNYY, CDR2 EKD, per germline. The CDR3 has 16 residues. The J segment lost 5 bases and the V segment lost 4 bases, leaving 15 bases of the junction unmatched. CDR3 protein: CACEPAAKWGRDKLIF. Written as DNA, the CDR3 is TGTGCCTGTGAACCTGCGGCCAAATGGGGGAGAGATAAACTCATCTTT.

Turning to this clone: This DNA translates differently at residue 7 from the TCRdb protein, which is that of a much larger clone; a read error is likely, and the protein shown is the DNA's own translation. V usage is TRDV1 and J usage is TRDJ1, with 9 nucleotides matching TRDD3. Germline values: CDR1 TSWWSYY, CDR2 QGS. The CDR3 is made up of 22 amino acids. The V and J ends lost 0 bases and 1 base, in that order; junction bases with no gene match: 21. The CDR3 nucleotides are TGTGCTCTTGGGGAACTAAGGGCCTCCTTGGCTGGGGGATTCACCTGCACCGATAAACTCATCTTT. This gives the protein CALGELRASLAGGFTCTDKLIF.

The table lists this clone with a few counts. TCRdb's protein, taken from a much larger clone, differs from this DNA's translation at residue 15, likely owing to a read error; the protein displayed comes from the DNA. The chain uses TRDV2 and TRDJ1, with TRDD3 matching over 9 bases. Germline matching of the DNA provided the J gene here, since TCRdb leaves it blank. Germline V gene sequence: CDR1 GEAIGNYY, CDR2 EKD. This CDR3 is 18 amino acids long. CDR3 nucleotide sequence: TGTGCCTGTGACACCCTACAGGACTGGGGGAACAACACCGATGAACTCATCTTT. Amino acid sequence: CACDTLQDWGNNTDELIF.

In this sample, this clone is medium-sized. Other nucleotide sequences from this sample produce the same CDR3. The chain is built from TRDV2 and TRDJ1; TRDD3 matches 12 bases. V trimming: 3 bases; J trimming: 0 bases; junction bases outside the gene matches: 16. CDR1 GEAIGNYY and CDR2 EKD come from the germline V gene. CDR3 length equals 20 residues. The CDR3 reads CACDSVNDWGIPNYTDKLIF. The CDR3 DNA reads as TGTGCCTGTGACTCCGTCAATGACTGGGGGATACCTAACTACACCGATAAACTCATCTTT.

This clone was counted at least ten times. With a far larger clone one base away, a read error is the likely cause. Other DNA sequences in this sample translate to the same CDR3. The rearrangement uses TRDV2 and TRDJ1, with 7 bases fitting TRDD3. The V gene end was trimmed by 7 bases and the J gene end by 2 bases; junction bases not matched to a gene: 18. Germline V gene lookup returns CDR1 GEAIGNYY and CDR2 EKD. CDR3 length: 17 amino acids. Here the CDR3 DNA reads TGTGCCTGCGACCGGATGGGGGGATCTCCGGGAACCGATAAACTCATCTTT. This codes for CACDRMGGSPGTDKLIF.